This T cell receptor beta chain is drawn from a study of blood T cell repertoires in COVID-19. Study background: Researchers got acute and convalescent COVID-19 samples from the United States, Italy and Spain.

TCRdb's copy holds only in-frame clones and misses some; the assay was immunoSEQ multiplex PCR. Of about 240,000 clones in the sample, 82% were seen once. CDR1 is LNHDA and CDR2 is SQIVND in the germline V gene (reference sequence). The junction had 11 bases not matched to a gene; V was cut back by 7 bases and J by 0 bases. The CDR3 extends over 17 amino acids. Specimen: peripheral blood. The chain couples TRBV19 to TRBJ1-5; 8 bases map to TRBD1. This TCR came from a woman aged 70-85 years with acute or convalescent COVID-19. CDR3 DNA sequence: TGTGCCAGTACTCGGACAGGGAGTGTTGGTAGCAATCAGCCCCAGCATTTT. Residues: CASTRTGSVGSNQPQHF.